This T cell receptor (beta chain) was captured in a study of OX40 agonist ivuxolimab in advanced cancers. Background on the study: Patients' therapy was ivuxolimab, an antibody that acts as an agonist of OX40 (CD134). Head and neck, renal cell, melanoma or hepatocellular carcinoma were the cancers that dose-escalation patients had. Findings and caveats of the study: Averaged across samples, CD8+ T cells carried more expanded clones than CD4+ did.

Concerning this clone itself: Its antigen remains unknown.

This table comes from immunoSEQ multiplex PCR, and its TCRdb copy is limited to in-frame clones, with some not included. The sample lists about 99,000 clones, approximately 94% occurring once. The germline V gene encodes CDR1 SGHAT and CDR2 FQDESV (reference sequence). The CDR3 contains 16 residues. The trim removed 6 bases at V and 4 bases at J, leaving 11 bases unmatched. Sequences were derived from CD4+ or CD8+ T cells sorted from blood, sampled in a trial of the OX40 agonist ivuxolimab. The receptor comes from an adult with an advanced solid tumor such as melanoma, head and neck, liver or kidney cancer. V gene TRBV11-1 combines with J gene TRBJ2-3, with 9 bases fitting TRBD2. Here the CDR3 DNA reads TGTGCCAGCAGAAAAGCGGGGGGTAGCAGGGCAGATACGCAGTATTTT. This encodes CASRKAGGSRADTQYF.